The next 14 T cell receptor beta chains were all read from a single sample in a study of blood T cell repertoires in COVID-19. Some clones are missing from TCRdb's copy, which holds only in-frame ones; the method was immunoSEQ multiplex PCR. The top ten hold approximately 1% of the sample, which has about 330,000 clones, over 75% seen once. Input material: PBMCs or T cells enriched from blood (not recorded which). These TCRs come from a woman in her twenties or thirties who had recovered from COVID-19.

The chain combines TRBV2 with TRBJ1-2; D is unclear. The V gene's germline CDR1 is SNHLY and CDR2 FYNNEI. The V and J ends lost 11 bases and 4 bases respectively, with 14 bases between them. This CDR3 is built from 12 residues. Here the CDR3 reads CALQTISYGYTF. DNA for the CDR3: TGTGCCCTTCAGACAATAAGCTATGGCTACACCTTC.

The genes are TRBV19 and TRBJ1-1; TRBD1 might be the D (5 bases). The germline gives CDR1 LNHDA, CDR2 SQIVND (reference sequence). V lost 7 bases and J 0 bases, leaving 9 bases between the germline ends. This CDR3 is built from 13 residues. The DNA of the CDR3 is TGTGCCAGTAATAGACAGATGAACACTGAAGCTTTCTTT. Encoded protein: CASNRQMNTEAFF.

V gene TRBV5-4 combines with J gene TRBJ2-5; D ambiguous. Between the trimmed V and J ends, which lost 1 base and 4 bases, there was a span of 5 bases. CDR3 length: 12 residues. Germline V CDR1 and CDR2: SGHNT, YYREEE (reference sequence). Written as DNA, the CDR3 is TGTGCCAGCAGCTTGCCGGGAGAGACCCAGTACTTC. This sequence encodes CASSLPGETQYF. Supplemented by reference TRBV5-4 and TRBJ2-5, the full variable domain reads ETGVTQSPTHLIKTRGQQVTLRCSSQSGHNTVSWYQQALGQGPQFIFQYYREEENGRGNFPPRFSGLQFPNYSSELNVNALELDDSALYLCASSLPGETQYFGPGTRLLVL.

This chain connects TRBV6-5 to TRBJ1-2, with a tentative D call TRBD1 (5 bases). Between the trimmed V and J ends, which lost 7 bases and 6 bases, there was a span of 15 bases. The CDR3 sequence is 13 residues long. Germline-derived CDR1 and CDR2 are MNHEY and SVGAGI. The CDR3 coding sequence is TGTGCCAGCACGGACCCAGGGAGGGATGGCTACACCTTC. This translates into CASTDPGRDGYTF.

In its sample, this clone is medium-sized. The chain is built from TRBV6-5 and TRBJ1-2; D is possibly TRBD1 (6 bases). The CDR3 length is 14 residues. V was trimmed by 4 bases and J by 8 bases, leaving 17 bases between them. Germline lookup yields CDR1 MNHEY and CDR2 SVGAGI. The CDR3 is CASSSLGGAFGYTF. CDR3 nucleotide sequence: TGTGCCAGCAGTTCCCTGGGGGGGGCTTTCGGCTACACCTTC.

The chain uses TRBV7-7 and TRBJ2-1; 8 bases align to TRBD2. The CDR3 is 14 residues long. Germline CDR1 and CDR2: SSHAT and FNYEAQ (reference sequence). V was clipped by 5 bases and J by 5 bases; unmatched bases: 5. CDR3 DNA: TGTGCCAGCAGCCAGGGACTAGGGAACAATGAGCAGTTCTTC. It specifies CASSQGLGNNEQFF.

V and J are TRBV7-2 and TRBJ1-5; TRBD1 matches at 7 bases. This CDR3 contains 14 residues. The V gene's germline CDR1 is SGHTA and CDR2 FQGNSA. The V and J ends lost 5 bases and 4 bases, in that order; junction bases with no gene match: 5. CDR3 DNA: TGTGCCAGCAGCAGGACAGGCAAAAATCAGCCCCAGCATTTT. Translated, it gives CASSRTGKNQPQHF.

This clone has more than one count but fewer than ten. CDR3 bases: TGTGCCAGCAGCTTAGGACGGAGCTCTGGAAACACCATATATTTT. This encodes CASSLGRSSGNTIYF. The genes are TRBV7-8 and TRBJ1-3; D remains ambiguous. Trimming shortened V by 1 base and J by 0 bases, and 7 bases separated the two germline ends. The CDR3 is made up of 15 amino acids. Germline CDR1 SGHVS, CDR2 FQNEAQ.

The chain joins TRBV5-1 to TRBJ1-2, with D possibly matching TRBD1 (6 bases). V was pared by 5 bases and J by 4 bases, with 15 bases between. The V gene's germline CDR1 is SGHRS and CDR2 YFSETQ. The CDR3 extends over 14 amino acids. The CDR3 region is CASRTGQSSYGYTF. In nucleotides, the CDR3 is TGCGCCAGCAGAACAGGGCAATCTTCCTATGGCTACACCTTC.

The table lists this clone with a few counts. The gene calls are TRBV11-2 and TRBJ1-3; 7 bases line up with TRBD1. Losses at the gene ends were 6 bases for V and 1 base for J; bases not matched to a gene: 9. The CDR3 contains 16 residues. Germline V CDR1 and CDR2: SGHAT, FQNNGV. CDR3 residues: CASSYLTGRSGNTIYF. In DNA form, the CDR3 reads TGTGCCAGCAGTTATCTGACAGGGCGGTCTGGAAACACCATATATTTT.

The genes are TRBV4-3 and TRBJ1-1; 8 nucleotides align to TRBD1. V was pared by 4 bases and J by 6 bases, with 7 bases of the junction left unmatched. The CDR3 sequence is 14 residues long. CDR1 is LGHNA and CDR2 is YSLEER in the germline V gene. The CDR3 here is CASSPGTGGPEAFF. The CDR3 DNA reads as TGCGCCAGCAGCCCCGGGACAGGCGGGCCTGAAGCTTTCTTT.

This clone appeared a few times. The rearrangement joins TRBV19 to TRBJ1-4, with D unresolved. V was clipped by 7 bases and J by 3 bases, with 9 bases between them. Germline V lookup: CDR1 LNHDA, CDR2 SQIVND (reference sequence). The CDR3 has 13 residues. DNA of the CDR3: TGTGCCAGTACCCCGCAGTCTAATGAAAAACTGTTTTTT. Translating gives CASTPQSNEKLFF.

The chain recombines TRBV7-9 with TRBJ2-5; TRBD2 might be the D (6 bases). The V end lost 1 base, the J end lost 5 bases, and 14 bases lay between the germline ends. CDR1 SEHNR and CDR2 FQNEAQ come from the germline V gene (reference sequence). This CDR3 comprises 15 residues. CDR3 loop: CASSLVSRGRETQYF. CDR3 coding DNA: TGTGCCAGCAGCTTAGTTTCGCGGGGTCGGGAGACCCAGTACTTC.

V and J are TRBV28 and TRBJ1-4; 9 nucleotides line up with TRBD1. The CDR3 has 14 amino acids. After removal of 5 bases from V and 5 bases from J, the junction contained 3 bases not matched to a gene. Germline CDR1 MDHEN, CDR2 SYDVKM. CDR3 coding DNA: TGTGCCAGCAGTCGACAGGGGGACAATGAAAAACTGTTTTTT. Translated: CASSRQGDNEKLFF.